These 31 T cell receptor beta chains were sequenced from one sample in a study of cytomegalovirus exposure and HLA in healthy donors (dated by TCRdb to about 2017). Library prep was done by the immunoSEQ multiplex PCR assay. The multiplex PCR relied on a mix of 60 forward primers for TCR Vbeta segments and 13 reverse primers for TCR Jbeta segments. TCRdb took this table from immuneACCESS and kept in-frame rearrangements with V and J called. Such tables lack part of the clones; where checked against another copy, unresolved V genes explain under half of the gap, and the rest is unexplained. This sample's records show about 170,000 clones. The ten top clones hold approximately 0.8% of the sample. Sequencing used PBMCs. These receptors came from a young woman in good health and CMV-seropositive.

The rearrangement joins TRBV19 to TRBJ1-1, with a weak D call TRBD1 (5 bases). Between the trimmed V and J ends, which lost 5 bases and 4 bases, there was a span of 8 bases. Germline V gene data show CDR1 as LNHDA and CDR2 as SQIVND (reference sequence). The CDR3 covers 12 residues. The CDR3 reads CASSVGGTEAFF. In nucleotides, the CDR3 is TGTGCCAGTAGTGTGGGGGGCACTGAAGCTTTCTTT.

The chain combines TRBV6-1 with TRBJ2-7; the D is unclear. Trimming left V 1 base short and J 4 bases short, with 11 bases between. CDR3 length: 14 amino acids. The germline CDR1 and CDR2 sequences are MNHNS and SASEGT. The CDR3 bases are TGTGCCAGCAGTGAAGGTGGCATGAGGTACGAGCAGTACTTC. Its protein is CASSEGGMRYEQYF.

V and J are TRBV4-1 and TRBJ2-1, with TRBD2 matching over 12 bases. V lost 4 bases to trimming and J lost 9 bases; unmatched junction nucleotides: 7. Looked up from germline, CDR1 is MGHRA and CDR2 is YSYEKL. The CDR3 totals 15 residues. The CDR3 sequence is CASSLRLAGDVEQFF. DNA of the CDR3: TGCGCCAGCAGCCTAAGACTAGCGGGAGATGTTGAGCAGTTCTTC.

The chain recombines TRBV10-3 with TRBJ1-1, with TRBD1 as a possible D gene (5 bases). CDR1 and CDR2 from the germline V gene are ENHRY and SYGVKD. The V gene lost 0 bases and the J gene lost 4 bases, with 6 bases spanning the gap. The CDR3 spans 13 residues. CDR3 protein: CAISESTATEAFF. Written as DNA, the CDR3 is TGTGCCATCAGTGAGTCGACAGCCACTGAAGCTTTCTTT.

This chain joins TRBV5-1 and TRBJ2-2, with TRBD1 as a possible D gene (5 bases). CDR1 and CDR2 (germline): SGHRS, YFSETQ. V gave up 1 base and J gave up 7 bases, with 20 bases separating them. The CDR3 extends over 17 amino acids. CDR3 in DNA: TGCGCCAGCAGCTTGTATCAGCGTCCAGGGTTGCACGGGGAGCTGTTTTTT. Residues: CASSLYQRPGLHGELFF.

The chain joins TRBV6-6 to TRBJ2-7, with D maybe TRBD1 (5 bases). The CDR3 consists of 14 residues. The germline CDR1 and CDR2 sequences are MNHNY and SVGAGI (reference sequence). Trimming cost V 2 bases and J 0 bases, with 8 bases left between them. This CDR3 reads CASSYDDSSYEQYF. CDR3 in DNA: TGTGCCAGCAGTTACGATGACAGCTCCTACGAGCAGTACTTC.

This sequence joins TRBV2 and TRBJ2-5, with D perhaps TRBD1 (6 bases). Trimming removed 7 bases at V and 1 base at J, with 10 bases between. In germline, CDR1 is SNHLY, CDR2 FYNNEI. CDR3 size: 13 residues. The CDR3 loop is CASNQQGQETQYF. The CDR3 nucleotides read TGTGCCAGCAACCAACAGGGCCAAGAGACCCAGTACTTC.

This chain joins TRBV6-4 and TRBJ2-3; tentative D call: TRBD2 (6 bases). This CDR3 spans 15 amino acids. Germline CDR1 is MRHNA and CDR2 is SNTAGT. V lost 0 bases to trimming and J lost 5 bases, with 12 bases between them. CDR3 protein: CASSDSTGEGDTQYF. The CDR3, as DNA: TGTGCCAGCAGTGACTCGACGGGAGAGGGAGATACGCAGTATTTT.

The chain carries TRBV14 and TRBJ1-2, with D hard to call. The CDR3 totals 12 residues. Germline V gives CDR1 SGHDN, CDR2 FVKESK. Trimming pared 1 base from V and 8 bases from J, leaving 8 bases between. The CDR3 sequence is CASSQGPRGYTF. The CDR3 nucleotides read TGTGCCAGCAGCCAAGGGCCGAGGGGCTACACCTTC.

The rearrangement links TRBV6-5 to TRBJ1-2; D is unresolved. The V end was cut by 4 bases, the J end by 3 bases, with 15 bases between. The CDR3 extends over 15 amino acids. Germline V lookup: CDR1 MNHEY, CDR2 SVGAGI. The CDR3 sequence: CASSLYNSLDYGYTF. The DNA of the CDR3 is TGTGCCAGCAGTTTGTATAACTCATTGGACTATGGCTACACCTTC.

This chain joins TRBV6-5 and TRBJ1-2, with 7 nucleotides matching TRBD1. CDR1 and CDR2 (germline): MNHEY, SVGAGI. With 2 bases clipped from V and 7 bases from J, the junction kept 13 bases outside the gene matches. This CDR3 has 16 amino acids. CDR3 nucleotide sequence: TGTGCCAGCAGTTACCTGAGTCCCCGACAGGGCGGTGGCTACACCTTC. This translates into CASSYLSPRQGGGYTF.

The chain uses TRBV19 and TRBJ1-2; tentatively, D is TRBD1 (5 bases). This CDR3 region has 13 residues. Germline assignment: CDR1 LNHDA and CDR2 SQIVND (reference sequence). Trimming shortened V by 4 bases and J by 4 bases, and 10 bases separated the two germline ends. In nucleotides, the CDR3 is TGTGCCAGTAGTACAGGGTTAGGCTATGGCTACACCTTC. Its translation: CASSTGLGYGYTF.

The chain couples TRBV7-6 to TRBJ2-7; 8 positions match TRBD2. The CDR3 loop spans 14 amino acids. The V and J ends lost 5 bases and 4 bases, in that order; junction bases with no gene match: 7. Germline CDR1 and CDR2: SGHVS and FNYEAQ. The CDR3 sequence is CASSRGAGGYEQYF. CDR3 nucleotide sequence: TGTGCCAGCAGCAGAGGTGCGGGGGGATACGAGCAGTACTTC.

The chain combines TRBV19 with TRBJ1-5, with TRBD1 matching over 9 bases. From germline, CDR1 is LNHDA and CDR2 SQIVND (reference sequence). The CDR3 totals 15 residues. Trimming cost V 5 bases and J 5 bases; bases outside gene matches: 7. The CDR3 bases are TGTGCCAGTAGTGTCCTTACAGGGGGCTATCAGCCCCAGCATTTT. Protein product: CASSVLTGGYQPQHF.

The rearrangement uses TRBV5-1 and TRBJ1-3; D is undetermined. CDR3 length: 13 residues. V was trimmed by 4 bases and J by 0 bases, leaving 5 bases between them. CDR1 is SGHRS, CDR2 YFSETQ, per germline. The CDR3, as DNA: TGCGCCAGCAGCGTCAGCTCTGGAAACACCATATATTTT. Protein sequence: CASSVSSGNTIYF.

The chain joins TRBV12-5 to TRBJ1-1; the D is unclear. The CDR3 totals 12 residues. Germline V CDR1 and CDR2: LGHNT, FRNRAP. V gave up 6 bases and J gave up 6 bases, with 11 bases separating them. In nucleotides, the CDR3 is TGTGCTAGTGGCCCTCTCTACGCTGAAGCTTTCTTT. Its translation: CASGPLYAEAFF.

This chain connects TRBV29-1 to TRBJ1-1, with 7 nucleotides matching TRBD1. The CDR3 has 11 residues. CDR1 and CDR2 (germline): SQVTM, ANQGSEA. The V segment lost 6 bases and the J segment 7 bases; nucleotides outside the gene matches: 5. For the CDR3, the DNA is TGCAGCGTAGAACAGGGGATTGAAGCTTTCTTT. Amino acids: CSVEQGIEAFF.

The chain employs TRBV5-3 and TRBJ2-7; the match to TRBD1 covers 10 bases. TRBV5-3 is identified as an open reading frame with a role that is uncertain. This CDR3 comprises 16 residues. The trim removed 8 bases at V and 5 bases at J, leaving 16 bases unmatched. The CDR3 DNA reads TGTGCCAGCTTTGGGTACCGGGACAGGGGTTACAACGAGCAGTACTTC. Translation: CASFGYRDRGYNEQYF.

V gene TRBV7-3 combines with J gene TRBJ1-1; 8 bases fit TRBD1. Trimming removed 1 base from V and 3 bases from J; junction bases left unmatched: 4. CDR1 is SGHTA, CDR2 FQGTGA, per germline. This CDR3 is 15 amino acids long. CDR3 residues: CASSLNAGGYTEAFF. The CDR3 region has the DNA TGTGCCAGCAGCTTAAACGCAGGGGGCTACACTGAAGCTTTCTTT.

The V call is TRBV30, the J call TRBJ1-4, with 7 bases that match TRBD1. The trim removed 5 bases at V and 5 bases at J, leaving 5 bases unmatched. The CDR3 contains 13 residues. Germline V lookup: CDR1 GTSNPN, CDR2 SVGIG (reference sequence). The CDR3 DNA reads as TGTGCCTGGTCCGGGACAGTCAATGAAAAACTGTTTTTT. This translates into CAWSGTVNEKLFF.

CDR3 sequence (DNA): TGCGCCAGCAGCCAAAGGACAGGGCCCCACAATGAGCAGTTCTTC. It translates to CASSQRTGPHNEQFF. The chain recombines TRBV4-3 with TRBJ2-1; 8 bases fit TRBD1. The V and J ends lost 2 bases and 5 bases, in that order; junction bases with no gene match: 5. Per the germline V gene, CDR1 is LGHNA and CDR2 is YSLEER. The CDR3 length is 15 residues.

The rearrangement links TRBV5-4 to TRBJ2-3, with 12 positions matching TRBD2. CDR1 SGHNT and CDR2 YYREEE come from the germline V gene (reference sequence). J lost 10 bases, V lost 3 bases, and 6 bases had no gene match. This CDR3 region has 14 residues. CDR3 region: CASSSSGRAEAQYF. The CDR3 DNA sequence: TGTGCCAGCAGCTCTAGCGGGAGGGCCGAAGCGCAGTATTTT.

The rearrangement links TRBV2 to TRBJ2-3; D gene unclear. Trimming shortened V by 2 bases and J by 4 bases, and 4 bases separated the two germline ends. CDR1 SNHLY and CDR2 FYNNEI come from the germline V gene. This CDR3 is built from 12 residues. CDR3: CASSEQADTQYF. The CDR3 DNA reads as TGTGCCAGCAGTGAACAGGCAGATACGCAGTATTTT.

The CDR3 spells CASSWGQGSTEAFF. CDR3 bases: TGCGCCAGCAGCTGGGGACAGGGAAGCACTGAAGCTTTCTTT. J is TRBJ1-1 and V is TRBV5-1, with 9 bases that match TRBD1. With V trimmed by 3 bases and J by 4 bases, 4 bases remained unmatched. There are 14 residues in the CDR3. Germline assignment: CDR1 SGHRS and CDR2 YFSETQ.

The V and J genes are TRBV5-8 and TRBJ2-7; weak D call: TRBD1 (6 bases). With 4 bases removed from V and 6 bases from J, the gap between germline ends came to 14 bases. Germline CDR1 SGHTS, CDR2 YDEGEE. The CDR3 loop spans 13 amino acids. The CDR3 loop is CASSQYRVREQYF. The CDR3 DNA is TGTGCCAGCAGCCAGTACAGGGTTCGCGAGCAGTACTTC.

This sequence joins TRBV12-5 and TRBJ2-3, with D possibly matching TRBD2 (7 bases). V lost 9 bases, J lost 4 bases, and 17 bases lay in between. CDR3 length equals 14 residues. Germline-derived CDR1 and CDR2 are LGHNT and FRNRAP. The CDR3 DNA is TGTGCTAGAAGGGGGGGGGCCTCCCCAGATACGCAGTATTTT. Protein: CARRGGASPDTQYF.

In regard to this clone: Other DNA sequences in this specimen translate into the identical CDR3. CDR3 sequence: CASSQDHGTGGIYGYTF. DNA for the CDR3: TGCGCCAGCAGCCAAGATCATGGGACAGGGGGCATCTATGGCTACACCTTC. This chain links TRBV4-3 with TRBJ1-2; 12 nucleotides line up with TRBD1. CDR3 size: 17 residues. Trimming at V came to 0 bases and at J to 4 bases, leaving 6 bases not matched to a gene. The V gene's germline CDR1 is LGHNA and CDR2 YSLEER.

About this clone: Other DNA sequences in this specimen translate into the identical CDR3. The CDR3 here is CASSRHPGQGNQPQHF. The DNA for the CDR3 is TGTGCCAGCAGTCGACACCCGGGACAGGGGAATCAGCCCCAGCATTTT. The chain joins TRBV7-9 to TRBJ1-5; 10 bases align to TRBD1. The CDR3 spans 16 residues. Germline lookup yields CDR1 SEHNR and CDR2 FQNEAQ (reference sequence). After removal of 6 bases from V and 4 bases from J, the junction contained 9 bases not matched to a gene.

The V and J genes are TRBV10-3 and TRBJ2-1; the D gene is possibly TRBD1 (5 bases). Germline V CDR1 and CDR2: ENHRY, SYGVKD. CDR3 length equals 13 residues. V lost 6 bases to trimming and J lost 4 bases, with 10 bases between them. The CDR3 region is CAIRVDKYNEQFF. The CDR3 DNA reads as TGTGCCATCAGGGTGGACAAATACAATGAGCAGTTCTTC.

CDR3 amino acids: CATRDRDTGELFF. The DNA for the CDR3 is TGTGCCACCCGGGACAGGGACACCGGGGAGCTGTTTTTT. J is TRBJ2-2 and V is TRBV6-6; TRBD1 agrees at 9 bases. The trim removed 10 bases at V and 3 bases at J, leaving 3 bases unmatched. CDR3 length equals 13 residues. Germline assignment: CDR1 MNHNY and CDR2 SVGAGI (reference sequence).

The chain joins TRBV19 to TRBJ2-5, with 7 positions matching TRBD1. With 5 bases clipped from V and 5 bases from J, the junction kept 8 bases outside the gene matches. CDR3 size: 14 residues. The germline CDR1 and CDR2 sequences are LNHDA and SQIVND (reference sequence). In DNA, the CDR3 is TGTGCCAGTAGTGCAGACAGGGTACGGGAGACCCAGTACTTC. This codes for CASSADRVRETQYF.